These 32 T cell receptor beta chains share one sample of origin, sequenced in a study of a mutant IDH1 vaccine in newly diagnosed glioma (dated by TCRdb to the early 2020s). Which antigens these TCRs recognize remains unknown. Library creation used the immunoSEQ multiplex PCR assay. What TCRdb holds here is the immuneACCESS table cut down to in-frame rearrangements. Part of the clones is not present; checked against another copy, under half of the missing clones reflect an unresolved V gene, and the others are unexplained. For this sample there are some 60,000 clones; 80% to 85% appear just once. The top ten clones comprise around 4.1% of the sample. This specimen's time point label, interpreted: week 47, end of study. Every vaccine dose consisted of 300 ug of a 20-mer mutant IDH1 peptide in Montanide, administered subcutaneously together with topical imiquimod. Here the sequenced sample was PBMCs, taken from a glioma patient whose treatment included an IDH1 peptide vaccine. The receptors shown here come from a man aged 30-40 years with glioma.

V gene TRBV19 combines with J gene TRBJ1-5; 10 bases line up with TRBD1. Germline values: CDR1 LNHDA, CDR2 SQIVND (reference sequence). CDR3 length: 14 residues. V was pared by 9 bases and J by 7 bases, with 9 bases of the junction left unmatched. CDR3: CASRGGQGGQPQHF. The CDR3 nucleotides read TGTGCCAGCAGGGGAGGACAGGGGGGGCAGCCCCAGCATTTT.

On this clone itself: It is unclear where the CDR3 begins or ends on the DNA, so no DNA is shown, and the CDR3 is as TCRdb lists it. CDR3: CASSWFGQGTGPYF. The chain has TRBV5-6 and TRBJ2-5; TRBD1 is the table's D call, not checked against the DNA. The CDR3 region is 14 residues in length, termini included. CDR1 and CDR2 from the germline V gene are SGHDT and YYEEEE.

A few counts support this clone. The chain joins TRBV5-6 to TRBJ1-1; D gene unclear. Germline V lookup: CDR1 SGHDT, CDR2 YYEEEE. Trimming stripped 0 bases from V and 0 bases from J, with 9 bases between. This CDR3 contains 15 residues. As DNA, the CDR3 is TGTGCCAGCAGCTTGGCGCCAGGAGTGAACACTGAAGCTTTCTTT. It codes for CASSLAPGVNTEAFF.

The chain uses TRBV19 and TRBJ1-2; D is possibly TRBD1 (5 bases). The CDR3 has 16 amino acids. Germline loops: CDR1 LNHDA, CDR2 SQIVND (reference sequence). V lost 7 bases, J lost 7 bases, and 25 bases lay in between. This CDR3 reads CASTVAGRVEAGGYTF. The CDR3 nucleotides read TGTGCCAGTACCGTTGCGGGACGAGTCGAAGCGGGTGGCTACACCTTC.

The J gene is TRBJ2-1, the V gene TRBV5-6; D is ambiguous. CDR1 is SGHDT and CDR2 is YYEEEE in the germline V gene. CDR3 length: 13 residues. V lost 2 bases to trimming and J lost 6 bases, with 9 bases between them. CDR3 in DNA: TGTGCCAGCAGCTTCGGTGCGCGCAATGAGCAGTTCTTC. It translates to CASSFGARNEQFF.

The rearrangement uses TRBV29-1 and TRBJ1-1, with D possibly matching TRBD1 (5 bases). The V gene lost 7 bases and the J gene lost 11 bases, with 17 bases spanning the gap. This CDR3 has 11 residues. The germline gives CDR1 SQVTM, CDR2 ANQGSEA. The CDR3 loop is CSAVTGVRAFF. Written as DNA, the CDR3 is TGCAGCGCCGTAACGGGGGTGAGGGCTTTCTTT.

This clone was seen only once. The chain has TRBV5-1 and TRBJ2-7; D unresolved. V was shortened by 0 bases and J by 3 bases, with 10 bases between the two germline ends. Germline CDR1 and CDR2: SGHRS and YFSETQ. This CDR3 spans 14 amino acids. CDR3: CASSLAGSLYEQYF. Here the CDR3 DNA reads TGCGCCAGCAGCTTGGCCGGCAGTCTCTACGAGCAGTACTTC.

V gene TRBV5-4 combines with J gene TRBJ2-1; the D is unclear. With 9 bases removed from V and 6 bases from J, the gap between germline ends came to 10 bases. CDR1 SGHNT and CDR2 YYREEE come from the germline V gene (reference sequence). The CDR3 is made up of 11 amino acids. CDR3 region: CATTLGNEQFF. The CDR3 DNA reads as TGTGCCACCACCCTAGGCAATGAGCAGTTCTTC.

The gene calls are TRBV5-1 and TRBJ2-1; 7 positions agree with TRBD1. J was trimmed by 4 bases and V by 4 bases; bases with no gene match: 11. Per germline, CDR1 SGHRS and CDR2 YFSETQ. The CDR3 has 16 residues. The CDR3 loop reads CASSPTGVTRYNEQFF. As DNA, the CDR3 is TGCGCCAGCAGCCCCACAGGGGTTACTCGGTACAATGAGCAGTTCTTC.

The genes are TRBV11-2 and TRBJ2-5, with 8 bases aligning to TRBD2. The length of the CDR3 is 17 residues. Losses at the gene ends were 5 bases for V and 3 bases for J; bases not matched to a gene: 14. Germline CDR1 reads SGHAT; CDR2 reads FQNNGV. Here the CDR3 DNA reads TGTGCCAGCAGCCCATGGGGCGGGGGGTTAGGGGAAGAGACCCAGTACTTC. This encodes CASSPWGGGLGEETQYF.

The chain recombines TRBV9 with TRBJ2-5; 11 bases align to TRBD1. The length of the CDR3 is 15 residues. The J segment lost 1 base and the V segment lost 4 bases, leaving 3 bases of the junction unmatched. Germline V gene lookup returns CDR1 SGDLS and CDR2 YYNGEE. CDR3 sequence: CASSQGQGVQETQYF. The CDR3 DNA reads TGTGCCAGCAGCCAGGGACAGGGGGTCCAAGAGACCCAGTACTTC.

The chain has TRBV2 and TRBJ1-2; D ambiguous. The CDR3 extends over 13 amino acids. The germline gives CDR1 SNHLY, CDR2 FYNNEI. Trimming removed 8 bases at V and 2 bases at J, with 12 bases between. CDR3 protein: CASAEEANYGYTF. As DNA, the CDR3 is TGTGCCAGCGCCGAGGAAGCAAACTATGGCTACACCTTC.

This chain links TRBV5-1 with TRBJ2-6, with D possibly TRBD2 on 5 matching bases. This CDR3 is 16 amino acids long. Germline lookup yields CDR1 SGHRS and CDR2 YFSETQ. V was shortened by 0 bases and J by 0 bases, with 7 bases between the two germline ends. CDR3 bases: TGCGCCAGCAGCTTGGTGGGGAGCTCTGGGGCCAACGTCCTGACTTTC. It encodes CASSLVGSSGANVLTF.

This clone is a singleton in its sample. The rearrangement joins TRBV6-1 to TRBJ2-7; 7 nucleotides match TRBD1. Germline CDR1 and CDR2: MNHNS and SASEGT. The CDR3 has 15 residues. V shed 4 bases and J 0 bases; nucleotides not matched to a gene: 6. The CDR3 coding sequence is TGTGCCAGCAGTGGGTCGACAGGGAGCTCCTACGAGCAGTACTTC. The encoded protein is CASSGSTGSSYEQYF.

The chain links TRBV19 to TRBJ1-1; D not certain. V was pared by 10 bases and J by 3 bases, with 15 bases between. Germline-derived CDR1 and CDR2 are LNHDA and SQIVND (reference sequence). The CDR3 loop spans 13 amino acids. CDR3 protein: CATLRRVDTEAFF. Here the CDR3 DNA reads TGTGCCACCTTGAGGAGGGTGGACACTGAAGCTTTCTTT.

The chain is built from TRBV5-1 and TRBJ1-4, with 8 bases identical to TRBD1. This CDR3 comprises 14 residues. Germline CDR1 is SGHRS and CDR2 is YFSETQ. The V segment lost 5 bases and the J segment 7 bases; nucleotides outside the gene matches: 7. CDR3 sequence: CASSRQGSGEKLFF. The CDR3 DNA reads as TGCGCCAGCAGTCGACAGGGGTCTGGTGAAAAACTGTTTTTT.

CDR3 amino acids: CASSLAPSATYEQYF. Written as DNA, the CDR3 is TGCGCCAGCAGCTTGGCACCGTCAGCTACCTACGAGCAGTACTTC. The V gene is TRBV5-1, the J gene TRBJ2-7, with D uncertain. CDR3 length: 15 amino acids. Between the trimmed V and J ends, which lost 0 bases and 2 bases, there was a span of 12 bases. Germline values: CDR1 SGHRS, CDR2 YFSETQ.

The genes are TRBV30 and TRBJ1-2; D perhaps matches TRBD1 (6 bases). This CDR3 has 11 residues. Deletions cut 8 bases from V and 7 bases from J, with 14 bases between. Germline CDR1 reads GTSNPN; CDR2 reads SVGIG (reference sequence). In DNA form, the CDR3 reads TGTGCCACAGATCCAGGGGTTGGCTACACCTTC. Translation gives CATDPGVGYTF.

Only one count was recorded for this clone. V and J are TRBV7-7 and TRBJ1-1; no clear D gene. The CDR3 is 13 residues long. V was shortened by 1 base and J by 0 bases, with 3 bases between the two germline ends. Germline V gene data show CDR1 as SSHAT and CDR2 as FNYEAQ (reference sequence). The CDR3 DNA reads TGTGCCAGCAGCTTAGATATGAACACTGAAGCTTTCTTT. Translation: CASSLDMNTEAFF.

This clone showed up just once. This chain connects TRBV18 to TRBJ1-1, with TRBD1 identical over 9 bases. The CDR3 is 18 residues long. Looked up from germline, CDR1 is KGHSH and CDR2 is LQKENI. V lost 4 bases, J lost 1 base, and 13 bases stayed unmatched. CDR3 region: CASSLLETGGRGNTEAFF. The CDR3 DNA sequence: TGTGCCAGCTCACTCTTGGAGACAGGGGGTCGAGGGAACACTGAAGCTTTCTTT.

The rearrangement joins TRBV13 to TRBJ2-1, with 10 bases identical to TRBD2. Trimming took 3 bases from V and 8 from J; bases not matched to a gene: 16. Germline values: CDR1 PRHDT, CDR2 FYEKMQ (reference sequence). CDR3 length: 18 amino acids. The CDR3 region has the DNA TGTGCCAGCAGCTTCGGTCTAGCGGGGGCCCCCGTGAGGCATGAGCAGTTCTTC. This sequence encodes CASSFGLAGAPVRHEQFF.

This clone has a single count. V gene TRBV6-5 combines with J gene TRBJ2-5; 10 bases line up with TRBD2. Germline V gene sequence: CDR1 MNHEY, CDR2 SVGAGI. The V and J ends lost 3 bases and 7 bases, in that order; junction bases with no gene match: 5. This CDR3 comprises 14 residues. The CDR3 sequence: CASSYQAGGWTQYF. CDR3 nucleotide sequence: TGTGCCAGCAGTTATCAAGCGGGGGGGTGGACCCAGTACTTC.

A single count supports this clone. The rearrangement joins TRBV11-2 to TRBJ2-3, with D perhaps matching TRBD1 or TRBD2 (5 bases each). V lost 1 base and J lost 5, with 10 bases in between. Germline CDR1 SGHAT, CDR2 FQNNGV. This CDR3 is built from 14 residues. In DNA form, the CDR3 reads TGTGCCAGCAGCTTAGGAGGGGTTGGAGATACGCAGTATTTT. This encodes CASSLGGVGDTQYF.

The chain combines TRBV5-1 with TRBJ2-7; 9 bases map to TRBD2. The CDR3 spans 16 residues. Trimming at V came to 0 bases and at J to 7 bases, leaving 11 bases not matched to a gene. Per the germline V gene, CDR1 is SGHRS and CDR2 is YFSETQ. This CDR3 reads CASSLGGGAVAVEQYF. CDR3 coding DNA: TGCGCCAGCAGCTTGGGCGGGGGGGCAGTGGCCGTGGAGCAGTACTTC.

This sequence joins TRBV7-9 and TRBJ1-2; 7 nucleotides match TRBD1. CDR3 length: 13 amino acids. Unmatched junction bases numbered 1, after V lost 1 base and J lost 5 bases. Germline assignment: CDR1 SEHNR and CDR2 FQNEAQ (reference sequence). Here the CDR3 DNA reads TGTGCCAGCAGCTTAGTACAGGGGTATGGCTACACCTTC. Translated, it gives CASSLVQGYGYTF. The whole variable domain, remainder taken from reference TRBV7-9 and TRBJ1-2, is DTGVSQNPRHKITKRGQNVTFRCDPISEHNRLYWYRQTLGQGPEFLTYFQNEAQLEKSRLLSDRFSAERPKGSFSTLEIQRTEQGDSAMYLCASSLVQGYGYTFGSGTRLTVV.

The chain joins TRBV6-5 to TRBJ1-1; weak D call: TRBD1 (6 bases). Looked up from germline, CDR1 is MNHEY and CDR2 is SVGAGI. The CDR3 is 15 residues long. Trimming removed 7 bases at V and 4 bases at J, with 19 bases between. CDR3 DNA sequence: TGTGCCAGCACCCCCGCCGGGGGCAGGGGCACTGAAGCTTTCTTT. It translates to CASTPAGGRGTEAFF.

The rearrangement links TRBV18 to TRBJ1-4, with no clear D. The germline CDR1 and CDR2 sequences are KGHSH and LQKENI. The ends were cut back, 3 bases at V and 5 bases at J, with 10 bases in the middle. The CDR3 contains 14 residues. CDR3 sequence reads: CASSPVRANEKLFF. The CDR3 nucleotides read TGTGCCAGCTCACCCGTAAGGGCGAATGAAAAACTGTTTTTT.

This chain connects TRBV7-2 to TRBJ1-4; D perhaps matches TRBD1 (5 bases). The V and J ends lost 3 bases and 3 bases respectively, with 8 bases between them. The CDR3 spans 14 residues. Germline CDR1 reads SGHTA; CDR2 reads FQGNSA. CDR3 sequence reads: CASSLTVANEKLFF. The CDR3 coding sequence is TGTGCCAGCAGCTTGACAGTGGCTAATGAAAAACTGTTTTTT.

The CDR3 coding sequence is TGTGCCAGCAGCCCACTGTACGGGGTGAGCGAGCAGTACTTC. The encoded protein is CASSPLYGVSEQYF. The chain couples TRBV7-8 to TRBJ2-7, with D possibly matching TRBD2 (5 bases). The CDR3 extends over 14 amino acids. From germline, CDR1 is SGHVS and CDR2 FQNEAQ. With 5 bases removed from V and 6 bases from J, the gap between germline ends came to 17 bases.

For this clone: One end of the junction varies from germline; a read error may be responsible. Other DNA sequences in the same sample also yield this CDR3. CDR3 sequence reads: CASRGQTNEKLFF. The CDR3 nucleotides are TGCGCCAGCAGGGGGCAGACTAATGAAAAACTGTTTTTT. The V and J genes are TRBV6-5 and TRBJ1-4, with 8 bases matching TRBD1. The CDR3 sequence is 13 residues long. Germline values: CDR1 MNHEY, CDR2 SVGAGI.

The chain couples TRBV5-4 to TRBJ2-1; no definite D call. Germline-derived CDR1 and CDR2 are SGHNT and YYREEE (reference sequence). Between the trimmed V and J ends, which lost 1 base and 6 bases, there was a span of 5 bases. The CDR3 sequence is 12 residues long. This chain's CDR3 is CASSLWRNEQFF. The CDR3 nucleotides read TGTGCCAGCAGCTTGTGGCGCAATGAGCAGTTCTTC.

V and J are TRBV5-4 and TRBJ1-2, with 8 bases lining up with TRBD1. CDR3 length equals 14 residues. CDR1 is SGHNT, CDR2 YYREEE, per germline (reference sequence). With 0 bases clipped from V and 4 bases from J, the junction kept 2 bases outside the gene matches. CDR3 sequence: CASSLGQGTYGYTF. DNA of the CDR3: TGTGCCAGCAGCTTGGGACAGGGGACCTATGGCTACACCTTC.